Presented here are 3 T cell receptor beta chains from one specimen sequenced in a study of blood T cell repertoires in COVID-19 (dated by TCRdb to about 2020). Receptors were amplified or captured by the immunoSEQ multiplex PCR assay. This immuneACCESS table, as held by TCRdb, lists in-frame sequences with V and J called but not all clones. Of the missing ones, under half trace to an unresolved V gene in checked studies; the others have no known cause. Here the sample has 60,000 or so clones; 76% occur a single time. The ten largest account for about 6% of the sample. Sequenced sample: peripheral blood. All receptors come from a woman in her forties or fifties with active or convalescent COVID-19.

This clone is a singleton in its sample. This CDR3 is CASSPGGTKAFF. Written as DNA, the CDR3 is TGTGCCAGCAGTCCAGGGGGGACAAAAGCTTTCTTT. The J gene is TRBJ1-1, the V gene TRBV25-1; 7 bases are a match to TRBD1. The trim removed 5 bases at V and 9 bases at J, leaving 6 bases unmatched. There are 12 residues in the CDR3. Per germline, CDR1 MGHDK and CDR2 SYGVNS.

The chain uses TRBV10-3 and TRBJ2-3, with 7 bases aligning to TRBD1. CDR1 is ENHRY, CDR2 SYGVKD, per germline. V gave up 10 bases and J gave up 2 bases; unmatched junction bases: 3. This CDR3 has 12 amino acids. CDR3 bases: TGTGCCACGGGACAGACCACAGATACGCAGTATTTT. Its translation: CATGQTTDTQYF.

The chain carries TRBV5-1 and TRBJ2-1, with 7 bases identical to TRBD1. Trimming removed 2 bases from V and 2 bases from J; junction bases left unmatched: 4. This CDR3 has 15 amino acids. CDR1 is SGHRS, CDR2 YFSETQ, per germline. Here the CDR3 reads CASSLTGDAYNEQFF. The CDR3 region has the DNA TGCGCCAGCAGCTTAACAGGGGACGCCTACAATGAGCAGTTCTTC.